Below are 13 T cell receptor beta chains sequenced from a single sample in a study of OX40 agonist ivuxolimab in advanced cancers. Data came from immunoSEQ multiplex PCR; TCRdb stores just in-frame clones and leaves some out. The sample lists just under 85,000 clones, over 65% occurring once. The material sequenced was CD4+ or CD8+ T cells sorted from blood, taken in a trial of the OX40 agonist ivuxolimab. The receptors shown here come from an adult with an advanced solid tumor such as melanoma, head and neck, liver or kidney cancer.

The V and J genes are TRBV7-9 and TRBJ1-2; 10 positions match TRBD1. CDR3 length: 16 residues. CDR1 is SEHNR and CDR2 is FQNEAQ in the germline V gene (reference sequence). V lost 5 bases, J lost 3 bases, and 9 bases stayed unmatched. This chain's CDR3 is CASSRRTGGQDYGYTF. The DNA for the CDR3 is TGTGCCAGCAGCCGGAGGACAGGGGGGCAGGACTATGGCTACACCTTC.

The chain uses TRBV15 and TRBJ2-2; D remains unclear. CDR3 length: 15 amino acids. The germline V gene has CDR1 LNHNV and CDR2 YYDKDF (reference sequence). With 0 bases removed from V and 5 bases from J, the gap between germline ends came to 10 bases. The CDR3, as DNA: TGTGCCACCAGCAGAGAGGCATATTCAACCGGGGAGCTGTTTTTT. It codes for CATSREAYSTGELFF. Based on the CDR3 plus reference TRBV15 and TRBJ2-2, the full variable domain is DAMVIQNPRYQVTQFGKPVTLSCSQTLNHNVMYWYQQKSSQAPKLLFHYYDKDFNNEADTPDNFQSRRPNTSFCFLDIRSPGLGDTAMYLCATSREAYSTGELFFGEGSRLTVL.

This clone came up once. This chain joins TRBV7-9 and TRBJ1-4; no clear D gene. The CDR3 sequence is 15 residues long. V was trimmed by 5 bases and J by 3 bases, leaving 13 bases between them. The germline V gene has CDR1 SEHNR and CDR2 FQNEAQ (reference sequence). The CDR3 bases are TGTGCCAGCAGCCCTGCGGCAGGAGCTAATGAAAAACTGTTTTTT. It encodes CASSPAAGANEKLFF.

The genes are TRBV10-3 and TRBJ1-2, with 8 bases fitting TRBD1. The CDR3 is 15 amino acids. The V gene's germline CDR1 is ENHRY and CDR2 SYGVKD. J lost 2 bases, V lost 6 bases, and 8 bases had no gene match. CDR3 in DNA: TGTGCCATCAGAACTACAGGGGGAATGAACTATGGCTACACCTTC. This gives the protein CAIRTTGGMNYGYTF.

The V gene is TRBV7-9, the J gene TRBJ2-3; D unclear. With 0 bases removed from V and 5 bases from J, the gap between germline ends came to 9 bases. CDR3 size: 14 residues. Germline lookup yields CDR1 SEHNR and CDR2 FQNEAQ (reference sequence). CDR3 DNA sequence: TGTGCCAGCAGCTTAGCGCTCGGTAGAGATACGCAGTATTTT. Translated, it gives CASSLALGRDTQYF.

The chain joins TRBV4-2 to TRBJ1-2; 11 bases match TRBD1. Per germline, CDR1 LGHNA and CDR2 YNFKEQ. The trim removed 4 bases at V and 6 bases at J, leaving 10 bases unmatched. This CDR3 region has 16 residues. The CDR3 coding sequence is TGTGCCAGCAGCCTAGGACAGGGGGCGAAAATCGATGGCTACACCTTC. This encodes CASSLGQGAKIDGYTF.

The chain combines TRBV7-9 with TRBJ1-1; TRBD1 might be the D (5 bases). The V gene's germline CDR1 is SEHNR and CDR2 FQNEAQ (reference sequence). V was cut by 2 bases and J by 4 bases, with 11 bases left in between. The CDR3 sequence is 14 residues long. CDR3 sequence reads: CASSLQGIATEAFF. The CDR3 nucleotides read TGTGCCAGCAGCTTACAGGGTATTGCCACTGAAGCTTTCTTT.

This clone showed up just once. V and J are TRBV7-8 and TRBJ2-7; D possibly corresponds to TRBD1 (5 bases). The CDR3 loop spans 15 amino acids. Looked up from germline, CDR1 is SGHVS and CDR2 is FQNEAQ. Trimming shortened V by 0 bases and J by 2 bases, and 11 bases separated the two germline ends. The CDR3 is CASSLAMGRAYEQYF. The CDR3 nucleotides read TGTGCCAGCAGCTTAGCAATGGGCAGGGCCTACGAGCAGTACTTC.

Comments on this clone: No conserved phenylalanine or tryptophan ends this CDR3, so it is likely a read error. The rearrangement links TRBV19 to TRBJ1-2; no reliable D call. This CDR3 region has 16 residues. Germline CDR1 and CDR2: LNHDA and SQIVND (reference sequence). V lost 3 bases and J lost 4, with 18 bases in between. For the CDR3, the DNA is TGTGCCAGTAGTATGGAACTCAATTCTTGGTCCTATGGCTACACCGTC. Residues: CASSMELNSWSYGYTV.

This CDR3 is CASSEAPGTGVGYTF. The CDR3 DNA reads as TGTGCCAGCAGTGAAGCGCCAGGGACAGGGGTTGGCTACACCTTC. The chain combines TRBV6-1 with TRBJ1-2; 10 bases are shared with TRBD1. V shed 0 bases, J shed 7 bases, and the junction held 5 bases outside the gene matches. The CDR3 consists of 15 residues. CDR1 and CDR2 from the germline V gene are MNHNS and SASEGT.

The chain is built from TRBV5-1 and TRBJ2-7; no reliable D call. This CDR3 region has 12 residues. The germline V and J ends were trimmed by 0 bases and 7 bases, with 8 bases remaining between them. The germline V gene encodes CDR1 SGHRS and CDR2 YFSETQ. The CDR3 loop is CASSLGAGEQYF. The CDR3 DNA sequence: TGCGCCAGCAGCTTGGGGGCAGGTGAGCAGTACTTC.

This clone was recorded only once. The CDR3 region has the DNA TGTGCTAGTGGTTTGGGACAGGGAACGTCCAATGAGCAGTTCTTC. This gives the protein CASGLGQGTSNEQFF. The gene calls are TRBV12-5 and TRBJ2-1; 7 nucleotides match TRBD1. The CDR3 sequence is 15 residues long. Germline assignment: CDR1 LGHNT and CDR2 FRNRAP. V lost 1 base to trimming and J lost 6 bases; unmatched junction nucleotides: 6.

This clone appeared a few times. The J gene is TRBJ1-1, the V gene TRBV2; D not resolved. Trimming removed 2 bases from V and 10 bases from J, with 11 bases in between. The CDR3 spans 12 residues. Germline assignment: CDR1 SNHLY and CDR2 FYNNEI. For the CDR3, the DNA is TGTGCCAGCAGTGAACTGGTTCTGGCAGCTTTCTTT. Its translation: CASSELVLAAFF. Together with reference TRBV2 and TRBJ1-1, the CDR3 gives the full variable domain: EPEVTQTPSHQVTQMGQEVILRCVPISNHLYFYWYRQILGQKVEFLVSFYNNEISEKSEIFDDQFSVERPDGSNFTLKIRSTKLEDSAMYFCASSELVLAAFFGQGTRLTVV.